The 21 T cell receptor beta chains below come from one sample, sequenced in a study of human T cells and chemical hapten exposure. Time point reported: patch test 2, 6 weeks after DPC sensitization. Treatment meaning: therapeutic diphenylcyclopropenone sensitization with weekly scalp DPC. TCRdb itself ran the RACE reads through MiXCR, one entry per CDR3 protein. The sample has some 96,000 distinct CDR3 sequences; 7% to 10% are singletons. This specimen consisted of whole blood, obtained in connection with sensitization to the hapten diphenylcyclopropenone (DPC). The receptors were sampled from a woman in her forties with alopecia areata. Some clones in this sample may be carry-over from other donors' samples.

This clonotype has just a few counts. The J gene is TRBJ2-7, the V gene TRBV5-4, with D possibly TRBD2 on 5 matching bases. The CDR3 has 16 amino acids. Germline values: CDR1 SGHNT, CDR2 YYREEE (reference sequence). The ends were cut back, 3 bases at V and 0 bases at J, with 16 bases in the middle. The chain's CDR3 is CASSSRGRAGSYEQYF. For the CDR3, the DNA is TGTGCCAGCAGCTCCCGCGGACGGGCGGGCTCCTACGAGCAGTACTTC.

The V call is TRBV29-1, the J call TRBJ2-1; TRBD2 agrees at 10 bases. The CDR3 is made up of 14 amino acids. Germline trimming cut 4 bases from V and 4 bases from J; bases unmatched to any gene: 4. Per germline, CDR1 SQVTM and CDR2 ANQGSEA. CDR3 in amino acids: CSVGRTSGYNEQFF. The CDR3 DNA reads TGCAGCGTTGGAAGGACTAGCGGATACAATGAGCAGTTCTTC.

The CDR3: CASSFVAATQETQYF. The CDR3 DNA is TGTGCCAGCAGCTTCGTGGCGGCTACCCAAGAGACCCAGTACTTC. The chain combines TRBV7-2 with TRBJ2-5, with unresolved D. The V end lost 3 bases, the J end lost 1 base, and 12 bases lay between the germline ends. Per germline, CDR1 SGHTA and CDR2 FQGNSA. CDR3 length: 15 residues. The entire variable domain, with the rest obtained from reference TRBV7-2 and TRBJ2-5, is as follows: GAGVSQSPSNKVTEKGKDVELRCDPISGHTALYWYRQSLGQGLEFLIYFQGNSAPDKSGLPSDRFSAERTGGSVSTLTIQRTQQEDSAVYLCASSFVAATQETQYFGPGTRLLVL.

In its sample, this clonotype was seen a few times. The rearrangement joins TRBV29-1 to TRBJ1-3; 10 positions match TRBD1. The J segment lost 2 bases and the V segment lost 4 bases, leaving 2 bases of the junction unmatched. Germline values: CDR1 SQVTM, CDR2 ANQGSEA. CDR3 length equals 14 residues. CDR3 protein: CSVGDRGTGNTIYF. The CDR3 DNA reads as TGCAGCGTTGGGGACAGGGGAACTGGAAACACCATATATTTT.

The CDR3 region is CASSLGQNFQETQYF. The CDR3 DNA sequence: TGCGCCAGCAGCTTGGGACAGAATTTCCAAGAGACCCAGTACTTC. This chain connects TRBV5-1 to TRBJ2-5; D might be TRBD1 (5 bases). The V end was cut by 0 bases, the J end by 1 base, with 10 bases between. Germline CDR1 SGHRS, CDR2 YFSETQ. The CDR3 is 15 amino acids. Together with reference TRBV5-1 and TRBJ2-5, the CDR3 gives the full variable domain: KAGVTQTPRYLIKTRGQQVTLSCSPISGHRSVSWYQQTPGQGLQFLFEYFSETQRNKGNFPGRFSGRQFSNSRSEMNVSTLELGDSALYLCASSLGQNFQETQYFGPGTRLLVL.

This clonotype came up a few times. The chain has TRBV6-2 or TRBV6-3 and TRBJ2-5; TRBD1 or TRBD2 may be the D gene (5 bases each). The V gene's germline CDR1 is MNHEY and CDR2 SVGEGT. The germline V and J ends were trimmed by 0 bases and 5 bases, with 19 bases remaining between them. This CDR3 contains 17 residues. CDR3: CASSYSNEGRSMETQYF. CDR3 coding DNA: TGTGCCAGCAGTTACTCGAATGAGGGACGCTCGATGGAGACCCAGTACTTC.

The rearrangement links TRBV7-2 to TRBJ2-3, with a tentative D call TRBD2 (6 bases). The CDR3 has 16 amino acids. V shed 1 base and J shed 7 bases, with 18 bases lying between them. Germline CDR1 and CDR2: SGHTA and FQGNSA. The CDR3 region is CASSLDGAGSPYTQYF. The DNA for the CDR3 is TGTGCCAGCAGCTTAGACGGGGCGGGGTCCCCGTATACGCAGTATTTT. Combining the CDR3 with reference TRBV7-2 and TRBJ2-3 gives the whole variable domain GAGVSQSPSNKVTEKGKDVELRCDPISGHTALYWYRQSLGQGLEFLIYFQGNSAPDKSGLPSDRFSAERTGGSVSTLTIQRTQQEDSAVYLCASSLDGAGSPYTQYFGPGTRLTVL.

This clonotype was seen many times. V is TRBV28 and J is TRBJ2-7, with D unresolved. With 6 bases removed from V and 1 base from J, the gap between germline ends came to 7 bases. CDR1 and CDR2 from the germline V gene are MDHEN and SYDVKM. The CDR3 loop spans 12 amino acids. CDR3 amino acids: CASSLGSYEQYF. Written as DNA, the CDR3 is TGTGCCAGCAGCTTAGGGTCCTACGAGCAGTACTTC.

The chain recombines TRBV4-1 with TRBJ2-7, with 13 bases aligning to TRBD2. This CDR3 contains 15 residues. Trimming cost V 6 bases and J 3 bases; bases outside gene matches: 5. The germline V gene has CDR1 MGHRA and CDR2 YSYEKL. This CDR3 reads CASSPGLAGLYEQYF. CDR3 bases: TGCGCCAGCAGTCCGGGACTAGCGGGACTCTACGAGCAGTACTTC.

This clonotype showed up just a few times. This rearrangement joins TRBV4-2 to TRBJ1-1; D unclear. CDR3 length: 13 residues. Per germline, CDR1 LGHNA and CDR2 YNFKEQ. Trimming removed 0 bases from V and 5 bases from J, with 7 bases in between. CDR3 residues: CASSQEAGTEAFF. The DNA of the CDR3 is TGTGCCAGCAGCCAAGAAGCCGGGACTGAAGCTTTCTTT.

This clonotype came up many times. The V and J genes are TRBV20-1 and TRBJ2-1, with 9 bases lining up with TRBD2. The CDR3 covers 17 residues. V shed 0 bases and J 8 bases; nucleotides not matched to a gene: 14. CDR1 is DFQATT, CDR2 SNEGSKA, per germline (reference sequence). CDR3 coding DNA: TGCAGTGCTAGAGATGCTGCTAGCGGGATATTGGGCGATGAGCAGTTCTTC. Translated: CSARDAASGILGDEQFF.

V is TRBV18 and J is TRBJ2-1; maybe TRBD2 (6 bases). From germline, CDR1 is KGHSH and CDR2 LQKENI. The CDR3 is 17 amino acids. Trimming removed 3 bases at V and 1 base at J, with 16 bases between. This chain's CDR3 is CASSPLAGSRSYNEQFF. The CDR3 nucleotides are TGTGCCAGCTCACCGTTGGCCGGGAGCCGTTCCTACAATGAGCAGTTCTTC.

This clonotype was seen repeatedly, ten times or more. This chain uses TRBV7-2 with TRBJ2-7, with D tentatively TRBD1 (5 bases). V dropped 4 bases and J dropped 1 base, with 8 bases sitting between them. Germline-derived CDR1 and CDR2 are SGHTA and FQGNSA. This CDR3 has 13 amino acids. The CDR3 loop reads CASSSDISYEQYF. The DNA for the CDR3 is TGTGCCAGCAGCTCGGACATTTCCTACGAGCAGTACTTC.

This clonotype was seen a handful of times. This chain joins TRBV6-2 or TRBV6-3 and TRBJ2-4, with D possibly TRBD1 on 7 matching bases. Germline-derived CDR1 and CDR2 are MNHEY and SVGEGT. V shed 2 bases and J shed 5 bases, with 10 bases lying between them. The CDR3 extends over 14 amino acids. CDR3 region: CASSYGGTENIQYF. CDR3 sequence (DNA): TGTGCCAGCAGTTACGGGGGGACAGAAAACATTCAGTACTTC.

V usage is TRBV2 and J usage is TRBJ2-7; possible D gene TRBD2, 5 bases. The germline V gene has CDR1 SNHLY and CDR2 FYNNEI. This CDR3 spans 13 amino acids. V gave up 5 bases and J gave up 2 bases, with 10 bases separating them. DNA of the CDR3: TGTGCCAGCAGTTTGGACTTGACCTACGAGCAGTACTTC. This translates into CASSLDLTYEQYF.

A few counts support this clonotype. V usage is TRBV29-1 and J usage is TRBJ1-5; 8 positions match TRBD1. This CDR3 contains 15 residues. The ends lost 5 bases at V and 4 bases at J; junction bases unmatched: 10. Germline-derived CDR1 and CDR2 are SQVTM and ANQGSEA. The CDR3 is CSVQTQGGPNQPQHF. CDR3 bases: TGCAGCGTTCAAACACAGGGGGGTCCTAATCAGCCCCAGCATTTT.

Written as DNA, the CDR3 is TGTGCCAGCAGCCTTGCGCCTCAGCCCCAGCATTTT. This codes for CASSLAPQPQHF. The chain uses TRBV12-3 or TRBV12-4 and TRBJ1-5; D unresolved. Trimming took 6 bases from V and 6 from J, leaving 9 bases between them. This CDR3 comprises 12 residues.

The V call is TRBV4-2, the J call TRBJ1-5; D is unresolved. Trimming cost V 1 base and J 6 bases, with 7 bases left between them. This CDR3 has 13 amino acids. CDR1 is LGHNA and CDR2 is YNFKEQ in the germline V gene. The chain's CDR3 is CASSQGEAQPQHF. The CDR3 DNA sequence: TGTGCCAGCAGCCAAGGAGAAGCTCAGCCCCAGCATTTT.

The chain is built from TRBV5-1 and TRBJ1-5; D might be TRBD1 (5 bases). V was cut by 4 bases and J by 0 bases, with 11 bases left in between. This CDR3 comprises 15 residues. Germline V gene sequence: CDR1 SGHRS, CDR2 YFSETQ. The DNA of the CDR3 is TGCGCCAGCAGCATAGGACAATTTAGCAATCAGCCCCAGCATTTT. It yields the protein CASSIGQFSNQPQHF.

This clonotype was seen many times. The chain uses TRBV12-3 or TRBV12-4 and TRBJ2-6; 7 bases are shared with TRBD1. J lost 1 base, V lost 4 bases, and 1 base had no gene match. The CDR3 is 15 residues long. The CDR3 coding sequence is TGTGCCAGCAGTTGGACAGGTTCTGGGGCCAACGTCCTGACTTTC. Its protein product is CASSWTGSGANVLTF.

This clonotype was observed a few times. Here the CDR3 reads CASSLAGQEYF. In DNA form, the CDR3 reads TGTGCCAGCAGCTTGGCAGGACAGGAGTACTTC. The chain uses TRBV5-6 and TRBJ2-7; 7 bases match TRBD1. The length of the CDR3 is 11 residues. Trimming took 0 bases from V and 11 from J; bases not matched to a gene: 2. Germline CDR1 is SGHDT and CDR2 is YYEEEE.